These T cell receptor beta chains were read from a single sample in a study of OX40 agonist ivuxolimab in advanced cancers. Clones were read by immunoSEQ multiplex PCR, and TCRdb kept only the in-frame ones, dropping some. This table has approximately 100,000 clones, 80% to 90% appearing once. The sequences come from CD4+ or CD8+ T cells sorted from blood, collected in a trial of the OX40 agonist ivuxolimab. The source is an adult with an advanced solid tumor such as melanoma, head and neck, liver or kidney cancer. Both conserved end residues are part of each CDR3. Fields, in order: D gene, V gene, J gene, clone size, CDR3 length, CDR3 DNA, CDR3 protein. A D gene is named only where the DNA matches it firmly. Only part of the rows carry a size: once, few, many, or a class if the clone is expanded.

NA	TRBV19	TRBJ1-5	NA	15	TGTGCCAGTAGTATGCAGCAGGGAGGCAATCAGCCCCAGCATTTT	CASSMQQGGNQPQHF
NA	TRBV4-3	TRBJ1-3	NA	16	TGCGCCAGCAGCCCTGTCGGGGGGCCGGCTGGAAACACCATATATTTT	CASSPVGGPAGNTIYF
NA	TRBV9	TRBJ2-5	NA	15	TGTGCCAGCAGCGTAGCAACGACGGGCCAAGAGACCCAGTACTTC	CASSVATTGQETQYF
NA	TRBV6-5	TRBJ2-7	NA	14	TGTGCCAGCAGTTCCAGGGGCCTTACCTACGAGCAGTACTTC	CASSSRGLTYEQYF
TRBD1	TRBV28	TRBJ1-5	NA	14	TGTGCCAGCAAAATTGGGACAGGACCGGGGCCCCAGCATTTT	CASKIGTGPGPQHF
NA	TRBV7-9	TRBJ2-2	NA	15	TGTGCCAGCAGCTTAGTAGGTACCAACACCGGGGAGCTGTTTTTT	CASSLVGTNTGELFF
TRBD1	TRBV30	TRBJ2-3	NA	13	TGTGCCTGGAACGACAGGGGAGTAGATACGCAGTATTTT	CAWNDRGVDTQYF
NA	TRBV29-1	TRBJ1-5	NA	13	TGCAGCGTTAAGGCAGGGGCTAATCAGCCCCAGCATTTT	CSVKAGANQPQHF
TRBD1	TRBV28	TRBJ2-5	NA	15	TGTGCCAGCAGACTAGCTGGGACAGGTCGGCAGACCCAGTACTTC	CASRLAGTGRQTQYF
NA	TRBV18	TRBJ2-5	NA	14	TGTGCCAGCTCACCTGCCCGGATGAAAGAGACCCAGTACTTC	CASSPARMKETQYF
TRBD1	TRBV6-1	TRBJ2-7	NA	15	TGTGCCAGCAGTAAGGGACAGGGGGCTTCCTACGAGCAGTACTTC	CASSKGQGASYEQYF
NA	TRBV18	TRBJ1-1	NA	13	TGTGCCAGCTCACCACCAAGGTGGACTGAAGCTTTCTTT	CASSPPRWTEAFF
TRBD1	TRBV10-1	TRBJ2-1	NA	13	TGCGCCAGCAGTGATGTAAGGGACAGGGGAAAGTTCTTC	CASSDVRDRGKFF
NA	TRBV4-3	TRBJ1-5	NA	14	TGCGCCAGCAGTCTAGCAGGGAGCAATCAGCCCCAGCATTTT	CASSLAGSNQPQHF
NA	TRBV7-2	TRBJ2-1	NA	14	TGTGCCAGCAGCTTACCGCGGGGAATTGGTAAGCAGTTCTTC	CASSLPRGIGKQFF
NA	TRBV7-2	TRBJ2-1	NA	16	TGTGCCAGCAGCTTAGCCCAGGGGGGCTCCTACAATGAGCAGTTCTTC	CASSLAQGGSYNEQFF
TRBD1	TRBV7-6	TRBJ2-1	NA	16	TGTGCCAGCAGCGCAATGGGACAGAGTGTATCCAATGAGCAGTTCTTC	CASSAMGQSVSNEQFF
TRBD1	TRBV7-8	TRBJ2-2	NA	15	TGTGCCAGCAGCGCTGGGACAGGGGTGGCCGGGGAGCTGTTTTTT	CASSAGTGVAGELFF
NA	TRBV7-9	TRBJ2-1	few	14	TGTGCCAGCAGCTTAGGGGTGGGATACAATGAGCAGTTCTTC	CASSLGVGYNEQFF
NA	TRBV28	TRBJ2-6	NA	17	TGTGCCAGCAGTTCCTACCCAGGCGGTACTGGGGCCAACGTCCTGACTTTC	CASSSYPGGTGANVLTF
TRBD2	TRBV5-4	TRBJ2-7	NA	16	TGTGCCAGCAGCTGGGGGACTAGCGGGGCACCCTACGAGCAGTACTTC	CASSWGTSGAPYEQYF
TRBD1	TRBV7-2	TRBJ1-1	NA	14	TGTGCCAGCAGCACCCGACAGGGTAGCACTGAAGCTTTCTTT	CASSTRQGSTEAFF
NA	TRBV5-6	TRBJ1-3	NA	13	TGTGCCAGCAGCTTTACAGGTGGAAACACCATATATTTT	CASSFTGGNTIYF
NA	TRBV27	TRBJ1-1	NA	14	TGTGCCAGCAGACGGGACCGACAGAACACTGAAGCTTTCTTT	CASRRDRQNTEAFF
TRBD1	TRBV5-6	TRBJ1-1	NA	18	TGTGCCAGCAGCTTGTTGACTATTCCGGGACAGGGGGGAACTGAAGCTTTCTTT	CASSLLTIPGQGGTEAFF
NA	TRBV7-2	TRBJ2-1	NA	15	TGTGCCAGCAGCCGATCATATACAAATCTTAAAGAGCAGTTCTTC	CASSRSYTNLKEQFF
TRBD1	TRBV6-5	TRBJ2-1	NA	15	TGTGCCAGCAGCCGTACAGGGGACTCCTACAATGAGCAGTTCTTC	CASSRTGDSYNEQFF
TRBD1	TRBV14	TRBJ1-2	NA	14	TGTGCCAGCAGCCAAGATAGAGGGACAGGGGTTTACACCTTC	CASSQDRGTGVYTF
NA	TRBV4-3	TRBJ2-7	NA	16	TGCGCCAGCAGCCAAGACCCCCCGACAGCCTCCTACGAGCAGTACTTC	CASSQDPPTASYEQYF
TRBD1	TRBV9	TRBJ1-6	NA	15	TGTGCCAGCAGCCTCCAGGGGGCGCCTAGTTCACCCCTCCACTTT	CASSLQGAPSSPLHF
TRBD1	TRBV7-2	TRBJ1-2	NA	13	TGTGCCAGCAGCTTATACAGGGGGAATGGCTACACCTTC	CASSLYRGNGYTF
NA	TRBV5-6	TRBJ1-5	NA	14	TGTGCCAGCAGCTTGGGCAGGGTAGAGCAGCCCCAGCATTTT	CASSLGRVEQPQHF
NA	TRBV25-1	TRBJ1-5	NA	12	TGTGCCAGCCGGGACGGATGGCAGCCCCAGCATTTT	CASRDGWQPQHF
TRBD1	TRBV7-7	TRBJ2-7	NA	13	TGTGCCAGCAGCCAGGGACAGGCCCGCGAGCAGTACTTC	CASSQGQAREQYF
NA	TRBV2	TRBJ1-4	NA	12	TGTGCCAGCAGTGAAGCGCGGGAAAAACTGTTTTTT	CASSEAREKLFF
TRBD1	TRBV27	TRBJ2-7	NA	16	TGTGCCAGCAGTTCCTCCCCCAGACAGGGGAACTACGAGCAGTACTTC	CASSSSPRQGNYEQYF
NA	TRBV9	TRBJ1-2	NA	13	TGTGCCAGCAGTGACAGAAGGGAGTATGGCTACACCTTC	CASSDRREYGYTF
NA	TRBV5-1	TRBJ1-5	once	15	TGCGCCAGCAGCGTCCCACAGGGTTCGGAAGAGCCCCAGCATTTT	CASSVPQGSEEPQHF
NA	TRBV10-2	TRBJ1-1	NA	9	TGCGCCACCCCCAGGGGAGCTTTCTTT	CATPRGAFF
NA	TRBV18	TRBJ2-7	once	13	TGTGCCAGCTCACCACCCGGCCTCTACGAGCAGTACTTC	CASSPPGLYEQYF
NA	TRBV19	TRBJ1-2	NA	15	TGTGCCAGTAGTATTATCCCCCCCAGGGGAGGGGGCTACACCTTC	CASSIIPPRGGGYTF
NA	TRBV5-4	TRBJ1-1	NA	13	TGTGCCAGCAGCTTGGGCGAGAACACTGAAGCTTTCTTT	CASSLGENTEAFF
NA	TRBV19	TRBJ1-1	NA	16	TGTGCCAGTAGTAAAAGCCCAGGGGAGGGAAACACTGAAGCTTTCTTT	CASSKSPGEGNTEAFF
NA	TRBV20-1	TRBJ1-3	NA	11	TGCAGTGCTAGTTCTGGAAACACCATATATTTT	CSASSGNTIYF
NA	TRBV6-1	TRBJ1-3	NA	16	TGTGCCAGCAGTGGCCTCCCAGGGGCCTCTGGAAACACCATATATTTT	CASSGLPGASGNTIYF
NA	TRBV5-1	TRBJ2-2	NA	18	TGCGCCAGCAGCTTGGAGTCCACCCCCAGGGATCGCACCGGGGAGCTGTTTTTT	CASSLESTPRDRTGELFF
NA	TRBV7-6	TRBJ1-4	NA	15	TGTGCCAGCAGCCAAGCGACAGGACATAATGAAAAACTGTTTTTT	CASSQATGHNEKLFF
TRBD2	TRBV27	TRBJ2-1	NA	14	TGTGCCAGCAGAGGACTAGCGGGGTCCAATGAGCAGTTCTTC	CASRGLAGSNEQFF
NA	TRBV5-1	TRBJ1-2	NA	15	TGCGCCAGCAGATCGGGGTCCGTCGCTAACTATGGCTACACCTTC	CASRSGSVANYGYTF